This entry lists 17 T cell receptor beta chains sequenced from one sample in a study of blood T cells in healthy people across ages. Sample-barcoded 5' priming and a J-beta primer mix drove a second PCR of about 6 to 11 cycles. TCRdb processed the 5' RACE reads anew with MiXCR; each CDR3 protein has one entry. The table records 800,000 or so distinct CDR3 sequences, approximately 67% of them present only once. Sequencing used blood. The receptor set was obtained from a man aged 25-40 years in good health.

This clonotype turned up a few times. The chain employs TRBV7-9 and TRBJ1-4; D gene unclear. The CDR3 sequence is 12 residues long. The ends were cut back, 4 bases at V and 4 bases at J, with 4 bases in the middle. Germline CDR1 reads SEHNR; CDR2 reads FQNEAQ (reference sequence). The CDR3 here is CASSSLNEKLFF. The CDR3 region has the DNA TGTGCCAGCAGCTCCCTTAATGAAAAACTGTTTTTT.

This chain uses TRBV29-1 with TRBJ2-3; D ambiguous. The V gene's germline CDR1 is SQVTM and CDR2 ANQGSEA. This CDR3 has 9 amino acids. Trimming left V 6 bases short and J 6 bases short, with 4 bases between. The CDR3 region is CSVLDTQYF. The CDR3 DNA sequence: TGCAGCGTGCTCGATACGCAGTATTTT.

V gene TRBV29-1 combines with J gene TRBJ2-6, with 11 bases that match TRBD1. Looked up from germline, CDR1 is SQVTM and CDR2 is ANQGSEA. V dropped 6 bases and J dropped 1; count of bases not matched to a gene: 2. The CDR3 runs to 15 residues. The CDR3 coding sequence is TGCAGCGTAGGGACAGGGGGTTCTGGGGCCAACGTCCTGACTTTC. This gives the protein CSVGTGGSGANVLTF.

Only a few counts were recorded for this clonotype. The V gene is TRBV24-1, the J gene TRBJ2-1; TRBD2 matches at 12 bases. This CDR3 is 13 amino acids long. CDR1 and CDR2 (germline): KGHDR, SFDVKD. After removal of 4 bases from V and 10 bases from J, the junction contained 1 base not matched to a gene. CDR3 DNA: TGTGCCACCAGTGAGGGGACTAGCGGGGAGCAGTTCTTC. It codes for CATSEGTSGEQFF.

J is TRBJ2-3 and V is TRBV4-2; no clear D. V was trimmed by 2 bases and J by 0 bases, leaving 12 bases between them. Germline V CDR1 and CDR2: LGHNA, YNFKEQ. The length of the CDR3 is 16 residues. The CDR3 here is CASSQPILRSTDTQYF. In nucleotides, the CDR3 is TGTGCCAGCAGCCAACCTATTCTACGTAGCACAGATACGCAGTATTTT.

The CDR3 sequence: CATSRVGLAAGANVLTF. DNA of the CDR3: TGTGCCACCAGCAGAGTTGGACTAGCAGCGGGGGCCAACGTCCTGACTTTC. This chain links TRBV15 with TRBJ2-6; 8 positions agree with TRBD2. CDR1 and CDR2 (germline): LNHNV, YYDKDF (reference sequence). The CDR3 runs to 17 residues. The trim removed 1 base at V and 4 bases at J, leaving 6 bases unmatched.

The CDR3 reads CASSQVAGENYGYTF. As DNA, the CDR3 is TGTGCCAGCAGCCAAGTCGCAGGGGAGAACTATGGCTACACCTTC. The chain links TRBV4-2 to TRBJ1-2, with a tentative D call TRBD1 (6 bases). Germline-derived CDR1 and CDR2 are LGHNA and YNFKEQ. The CDR3 contains 15 residues. Trimming shortened V by 1 base and J by 2 bases, and 11 bases separated the two germline ends.

V gene TRBV2 combines with J gene TRBJ2-7; D may correspond to TRBD1 or TRBD2 (5 bases each). The J call may be incorrect, as the DNA end agrees better with TRBJ2-4. The CDR3 consists of 15 residues. Per the germline V gene, CDR1 is SNHLY and CDR2 is FYNNEI. The CDR3, as DNA: TGTGCCAGCAGTGAAGAAGTAGTGGGGGTGAACATTCAGTACTTC. Translated: CASSEEVVGVNIQYF.

The chain couples TRBV20-1 to TRBJ2-1, with 7 nucleotides matching TRBD2. The CDR3 is made up of 14 amino acids. Germline V gene data show CDR1 as DFQATT and CDR2 as SNEGSKA (reference sequence). V shed 6 bases, J shed 1 base, and the junction held 6 bases outside the gene matches. In DNA, the CDR3 is TGCAGTGCACGAGCGGGGACTTCCTACAATGAGCAGTTCTTC. Translated: CSARAGTSYNEQFF.

The rearrangement links TRBV20-1 to TRBJ1-1; the match to TRBD1 covers 7 bases. The V gene's germline CDR1 is DFQATT and CDR2 SNEGSKA (reference sequence). V lost 0 bases and J lost 2; bases outside the gene matches: 3. The CDR3 has 14 residues. CDR3 region: CSARERDSNTEAFF. The CDR3 nucleotides are TGCAGTGCTAGAGAGCGGGACAGCAACACTGAAGCTTTCTTT.

CDR3 bases: TGTGCCTGGAGTGCCGGGACTAGGGGTTACAATGAGCAGTTCTTC. Protein: CAWSAGTRGYNEQFF. This rearrangement joins TRBV30 to TRBJ2-1, with TRBD2 matching over 8 bases. Looked up from germline, CDR1 is GTSNPN and CDR2 is SVGIG (reference sequence). V was pared by 1 base and J by 4 bases, with 6 bases of the junction left unmatched. This CDR3 comprises 15 residues.

V is TRBV6-2 or TRBV6-3 and J is TRBJ2-7; TRBD2 might be the D (6 bases). Per germline, CDR1 MNHEY and CDR2 SVGEGT. The CDR3 loop spans 15 amino acids. The V end was cut by 2 bases, the J end by 7 bases, with 18 bases between. The CDR3 DNA reads as TGTGCCAGCAGTTACGGGGCGGGGCCCCTGAATGAGCAGTACTTC. It specifies CASSYGAGPLNEQYF.

This clonotype was detected only a few times. The chain recombines TRBV7-9 with TRBJ1-1; D is perhaps TRBD1 (5 bases). The CDR3 totals 13 residues. Germline V CDR1 and CDR2: SEHNR, FQNEAQ (reference sequence). V lost 0 bases to trimming and J lost 7 bases, with 9 bases between them. For the CDR3, the DNA is TGTGCCAGCAGCTTAGCGAGCCAGGGTGAAGCTTTCTTT. The encoded protein is CASSLASQGEAFF.

This clonotype was counted only a few times. V and J are TRBV4-2 and TRBJ2-4; 10 bases line up with TRBD1. With the DNA end fitting TRBJ2-7 better, the J assignment may be wrong. The CDR3 extends over 16 amino acids. The V gene's germline CDR1 is LGHNA and CDR2 YNFKEQ. CDR3 amino acids: CASSLETGTGVYEQYF. In nucleotides, the CDR3 is TGTGCCAGCAGCCTAGAAACCGGGACAGGGGTATACGAGCAGTACTTC.

For the CDR3, the DNA is TGCAGTGCTAGAGGGCCCGGGACCCAAGAGACCCAGTACTTC. Translating it yields CSARGPGTQETQYF. The gene calls are TRBV20-1 and TRBJ2-5; D assignment may be TRBD1 or TRBD2 (5 bases each). This CDR3 is built from 14 residues. V was trimmed by 1 base and J by 1 base, leaving 10 bases between them. CDR1 is DFQATT and CDR2 is SNEGSKA in the germline V gene (reference sequence).

This chain joins TRBV6-2 or TRBV6-3 and TRBJ1-2, with unresolved D. V lost 5 bases and J 2 bases, leaving 15 bases between the germline ends. The CDR3 consists of 15 residues. The germline V gene has CDR1 MNHEY and CDR2 SVGEGT. In DNA form, the CDR3 reads TGTGCCAGCAGTCAACGACCGGTTGAAAACTATGGCTACACCTTC. Translation gives CASSQRPVENYGYTF.

At least ten counts were recorded for this clonotype. The J gene is TRBJ2-1, the V gene TRBV29-1; TRBD2 agrees at 8 bases. This CDR3 has 14 residues. Germline CDR1 SQVTM, CDR2 ANQGSEA. Unmatched junction bases numbered 8, after V lost 4 bases and J lost 6 bases. CDR3 DNA: TGCAGCGTTGGCGCAGCGGGGGTCGGCAATGAGCAGTTCTTC. Its translation: CSVGAAGVGNEQFF.